Listed below are T cell receptor beta chains from one sample, sequenced in a study of patients and donors after allogeneic stem cell transplantation. Using its own MiXCR run on the RT-PCR reads, TCRdb lists one record per CDR3 protein. This sample yields about 410,000 distinct CDR3 sequences, of which 16% are seen a single time; roughly 7.2% belongs to the top ten. The sequencing sample was made of blood, either unsorted or a sorted T cell fraction (not recorded which). All receptors derive from a human donor who was either an allogeneic HSCT recipient or a stem cell or donor lymphocyte infusion donor (not recorded which). It is not recorded whose cells these are; they may come from a transplant donor. CDR3s include the opening cysteine and the closing phenylalanine or tryptophan. D genes are given only for firm matches. Clone size is shown for a subset of rows, as once, few, many or a class of expanded clone.

clone size	V gene	D gene	J gene	CDR3 DNA	CDR3 protein
many	TRBV12-3/TRBV12-4	TRBD1	TRBJ2-1	TGTGCCAGCAGCGACAGGGGCCTATCCTTTCCCTACAATGAGCAGTTCTTC	CASSDRGLSFPYNEQFF
many	TRBV4-3	TRBD1	TRBJ2-7	TGCGCCAGCAGCCAAGATGCGGGGACAGGGAGTAGGGAGCAGTACTTC	CASSQDAGTGSREQYF
few	TRBV7-3	TRBD2	TRBJ2-3	TGTGCCAGCAGCCCAATAGCGGGAGCCACAGATACGCAGTATTTT	CASSPIAGATDTQYF
.	TRBV4-3	.	TRBJ2-7	TGCGCCAGCAGCCAAGAGCTTCCGGGGCTCGTTGACCTTGAGCAGTACTTC	CASSQELPGLVDLEQYF
few	TRBV7-3	TRBD2	TRBJ2-1	TGTGCCAGCAGGCATACGGGAGGGTTCTTC	CASRHTGGFF
.	TRBV2	.	TRBJ1-2	TGTGCCAGCAGCGTAAAAATAGTCTATGGCTACACCTTC	CASSVKIVYGYTF
.	TRBV24-1	TRBD2	TRBJ2-5	TGTGCCACCAGCGTCCCGGGACTAGCGGGAGAGACCCAGTACTTC	CATSVPGLAGETQYF
once	TRBV18	TRBD2	TRBJ2-5	TGTGCCAGCTCTCATCGGGGACTAGCGGCCGTCTACCAAGAGACCCAGTACTTC	CASSHRGLAAVYQETQYF
many	TRBV6-5	.	TRBJ1-1	TGTGCCAGCAGTTACGGTCAGAACACTGAAGCTTTCTTT	CASSYGQNTEAFF
few	TRBV4-2	TRBD2	TRBJ2-1	TGTGCCAGCAGCCAAGCACTAGCGGGAGAGCAGTTCTTC	CASSQALAGEQFF
.	TRBV7-9	.	TRBJ2-7	TGTGCCAGCAGCTTTGGGGGAGGGCAGTACTTC	CASSFGGGQYF
.	TRBV29-1	.	TRBJ2-6	TGCAGCGTTGTAGGAAGGGGCTCTGGGGCCAACGTCCTGACTTTC	CSVVGRGSGANVLTF
few	TRBV29-1	.	TRBJ1-1	TGCAGCGTTGGCAGCAGGGGCAGAACTGAAGCTTTCTTT	CSVGSRGRTEAFF
few	TRBV4-3	TRBD1	TRBJ2-3	TGCGCCAGCACCCTAGGGACAGGTAGTTCAGATACGCAGTATTTT	CASTLGTGSSDTQYF
few	TRBV18	.	TRBJ2-7	TGTGCCAGCTCACCTATACAGGGGGGGAGCTCCTACGAGCAGTACTTC	CASSPIQGGSSYEQYF
few	TRBV20-1	.	TRBJ1-1	TGCAGTGCTAGAGATTGGGAGATGAACACTGAAGCTTTCTTT	CSARDWEMNTEAFF
few	TRBV7-8	.	TRBJ2-7	TGTGCCAGCAGCTTAAAGATGTCTAGCCCGGGTTCCTACGAGCAGTACTTC	CASSLKMSSPGSYEQYF
many	TRBV5-1	.	TRBJ2-1	TGCGCCAGCAGCTTGAGGACGCTACCTGGGGATGAGCAGTTCTTC	CASSLRTLPGDEQFF
.	TRBV7-9	.	TRBJ1-5	TGTGCCAGCAGCTTCCGGGACGGAATAAATCAGCCCCAGCATTTT	CASSFRDGINQPQHF
.	TRBV11-2	.	TRBJ2-1	TGTGCCAGCCGACCTCCGGGACGCAACATCAATGAGCAGTTCTTC	CASRPPGRNINEQFF
few	TRBV4-2	.	TRBJ2-3	TGTGCCAGCAGCCAAAGCCGGGGCACAGATACGCAGTATTTT	CASSQSRGTDTQYF
.	TRBV12-3/TRBV12-4	.	TRBJ1-2	TGTGCCAGCAGGCCCCGGGGGGCAGCCCTGCTTCCTTATGGCTACACCTTC	CASRPRGAALLPYGYTF
.	TRBV28	.	TRBJ2-1	TGTGCCAGCAGTCCCCCGGGCTCAGAGGGGCGCAATGAGCAGTTCTTC	CASSPPGSEGRNEQFF
.	TRBV4-3	TRBD1	TRBJ1-6	TGCGCCAGCAGCCGCTTCGACAGGGGCTATAATTCACCCCTCCACTTT	CASSRFDRGYNSPLHF
.	TRBV11-3	.	TRBJ2-7	TGTGCCAGCAGCCTACCCGTCGGCGAGCAGTACTTC	CASSLPVGEQYF
.	TRBV5-1	TRBD1	TRBJ2-3	TGCGCCAGCAGCTTAGGAAGAGGGGGCAAGGATACGCAGTATTTT	CASSLGRGGKDTQYF
.	TRBV5-1	.	TRBJ2-1	TGCGCCAGCAGCCGCCCCACCAATGAGCAGTTCTTC	CASSRPTNEQFF
few	TRBV20-1	.	TRBJ1-5	TGCAGTGCTAGACATGGGGGCGCCTTCAATCAGCCCCAGCATTTT	CSARHGGAFNQPQHF
.	TRBV14	.	TRBJ1-4	TGTGCCAGCAGCCAAGGAGACAGTCCTAATGAAAAACTGTTTTTT	CASSQGDSPNEKLFF
few	TRBV6-1	TRBD2	TRBJ2-5	TGTGCCAGCAGGAAGGGACTAGCCGCTAGAGAGACCCAGTACTTC	CASRKGLAARETQYF
.	TRBV20-1	TRBD1	TRBJ2-7	TGCAGTGCTAGAAGTGGGGACAGAGGAACCTACGAGCAGTACTTC	CSARSGDRGTYEQYF
few	TRBV7-3	TRBD1	TRBJ1-1	TGTGCCAGCAGCTCAATTAAACAGGGGGCAAGGAATCACACTGAAGCTTTCTTT	CASSSIKQGARNHTEAFF
.	TRBV6-5	TRBD1	TRBJ2-7	TGTGCCAGCAGTTACGCGAGACAGGGCACCTACGAGCAGTACTTC	CASSYARQGTYEQYF
few	TRBV24-1	TRBD2	TRBJ2-1	TGTGCCACCAGGGAAAGCGGGGGGGCCACCTATGAGCAGTTCTTC	CATRESGGATYEQFF
.	TRBV6-1	.	TRBJ2-1	TGTGCCAGCAGTGGACGCTACAATGAGCAGTTCTTC	CASSGRYNEQFF
.	TRBV12-3/TRBV12-4	TRBD1	TRBJ2-2	TGTGCCAGCAGTCTGCGGACAGGGGGCACCGGGGAGCTGTTTTTT	CASSLRTGGTGELFF
many	TRBV5-1	.	TRBJ2-3	TGCGCCAGCAGCTTGGAACTAGTGGATACGCAGTATTTT	CASSLELVDTQYF
few	TRBV6-5	TRBD1	TRBJ1-2	TGTGCCAGCAGTTACCGGGACAGGGAATATGGCTACACCTTC	CASSYRDREYGYTF
.	TRBV10-3	TRBD1	TRBJ1-5	TGTCCCATCAGGGGACAGACCAATCAGCCCCAGCATTTT	CPIRGQTNQPQHF
few	TRBV5-1	TRBD1	TRBJ1-6	TGCGCCAGCAAAACCGGGACAGGCGGGAATTCACCCCTCCACTTT	CASKTGTGGNSPLHF
many	TRBV7-2	.	TRBJ1-1	TGTGCCAGCAGCTTAGACGGGGGGCGTTGGAACACTGAAGCTTTCTTT	CASSLDGGRWNTEAFF
.	TRBV3-1	.	TRBJ1-1	TGTGCCAGCAGATGGGGACGGAGGAACACTGAAGCTTTCTTT	CASRWGRRNTEAFF
many	TRBV12-3/TRBV12-4	.	TRBJ2-7	TGTGCCAGCAGTTTAAGGTCCAGGGACGAGCAGTACTTC	CASSLRSRDEQYF
.	TRBV30	.	TRBJ1-1	TGTGCCTGGAGTGCGGGGGAAGCTTTCTTT	CAWSAGEAFF
.	TRBV24-1	.	TRBJ2-1	TGTGCCACCAGTGACGCTCCTAGCCCCCGGGATGAGCAGTTCTTC	CATSDAPSPRDEQFF
.	TRBV6-1	.	TRBJ1-5	TGTGCCAGCAGTGAATTGAACAATCAGCCCCAGCATTTT	CASSELNNQPQHF
.	TRBV15	TRBD2	TRBJ2-3	TGTGCCACCAGCAGAGATAGCAAATGGACTAGCGGGAGGAGCACAGATACGCAGTATTTT	CATSRDSKWTSGRSTDTQYF
few	TRBV7-9	.	TRBJ1-5	TGTGCCAGCAGCTTAGTTGGGGGCAGCGGAAATCAGCCCCAGCATTTT	CASSLVGGSGNQPQHF
few	TRBV4-2	TRBD2	TRBJ2-1	TGTGCCAGCAGCCAAGATAGCGGGACTCGGCAGTTCTTC	CASSQDSGTRQFF
many	TRBV29-1	.	TRBJ2-1	TGCAGCGTCGAAGGGGCGGGTAATGAGCAGTTCTTC	CSVEGAGNEQFF
many	TRBV12-3/TRBV12-4	.	TRBJ1-4	TGTGCCAGCAGTGACGCTCAGGGTGGTGAAAAACTGTTTTTT	CASSDAQGGEKLFF
few	TRBV10-3	TRBD1	TRBJ1-2	TGTGCCACCGGAGAGGGACAGGGCCCTAACTATGGCTACACCTTC	CATGEGQGPNYGYTF
.	TRBV6-5	.	TRBJ2-1	TGTGCCAGCAGTTCCTCCGGGACTCACGATACCTACAATGAGCAGTTCTTC	CASSSSGTHDTYNEQFF
.	TRBV20-1	.	TRBJ1-1	TGCAGTGCTAGAGACTTCAATCAGGGAAGGGGAACTGAAGCTTTCTTT	CSARDFNQGRGTEAFF
.	TRBV7-2	.	TRBJ2-7	TGTGCCAGCAGCCCCTCTCCCGCTCACGGAAGCTCCTACGAGCAGTACTTC	CASSPSPAHGSSYEQYF
.	TRBV5-1	TRBD1	TRBJ2-2	TGCGCCAGCAGCAAACCAGGGGGCGGAAACACCGGGGAGCTGTTTTTT	CASSKPGGGNTGELFF
.	TRBV20-1	TRBD2	TRBJ2-7	TGCAGTGCCCTCGGACTAGCGGGGTCCTACGAGCAGTACTTC	CSALGLAGSYEQYF